This record covers a single T cell receptor beta chain. Its target is not known. Since no conserved phenylalanine or tryptophan closes the CDR3, a read error is the likely cause. Excluded: other autoimmune disease, uncontrolled infection, pregnancy or lactation. Reliance was placed on clinical symptoms, serum thyroxine, TRAb, thyroid ultrasound and orbital computed tomography for diagnosis. Trimming took 0 bases from V and 6 from J, leaving 8 bases between them. The CDR3 has 13 residues. The germline V gene has CDR1 SQVTM and CDR2 ANQGSEA. This record belongs to a study of Graves' ophthalmopathy and Graves' hyperthyroidism. Study-wide findings and caveats: Discriminating ophthalmopathy from stable hyperthyroidism, a 13-signature model attained a sensitivity of about 88% and a specificity of 81.08%.

Beta-chain TCR CDR3 regions were amplified from RNA transcripts. First-round RT-PCR with HTBI primers preceded a second-round multiplex PCR. TCRdb reprocessed the multiplex PCR reads via MiXCR and lists one record per CDR3 protein. The sample includes about 740,000 distinct CDR3 sequences, roughly 41% of them seen just once. Sequences were obtained from peripheral blood. The chain uses TRBV29-1 and TRBJ2-2; D uncertain. This receptor was identified in an adult man with Graves' ophthalmopathy. The CDR3 sequence is CSVEESGPGELFL. The CDR3 coding sequence is TGCAGCGTTGAAGAATCGGGCCCCGGGGAGCTGTTTTTG.